The following is a T cell receptor beta chain sequence with its context. The sample is drawn from a study of CD8 T cells in Susac syndrome. The J segment lost 4 bases and the V segment lost 1 base, leaving 3 bases of the junction unmatched. This CDR3 is built from 14 residues. Looked up from germline, CDR1 is SGHNT and CDR2 is YYREEE (reference sequence). TCR beta was sequenced from blood CD8+ and CD4+ T cells. Controls were drawn from healthy donors and were matched for age and sex. An input of roughly 0.5 to 1 ug of RNA was subjected to reverse transcription using random hexamers. TCRdb reprocessed the immunoSEQ multiplex PCR reads via MiXCR and lists one record per CDR3 protein. The sample lists more than 120,000 distinct CDR3 sequences, 94% occurring once.

V and J are TRBV5-4 and TRBJ2-7; 9 bases match TRBD1. The receptor comes from a human donor in good health. Specimen: CD4+ T cells from PBMCs. CDR3 loop: CASSLTGGEYEQYF. CDR3 nucleotides: TGTGCCAGCAGCTTGACAGGGGGCGAGTACGAGCAGTACTTC.